What follows are 24 T cell receptor beta chains derived from one specimen sequenced in a study of shared clonotypes between healthy human individuals. Naive CD8 isolation took CD45RO-negative cells positively selected for CCR7 and excluded terminally differentiated effector memory CD45RA+ cells. The method was immunoSEQ multiplex PCR; TCRdb's version includes in-frame clones alone and lacks a portion of them. The sample lists some 2 million clones, about 95% occurring once. Sequencing was done on a sample of naive CD8+ T cells sorted from blood. These TCRs come from a man between 18 and 35 years old in good health.

The rearrangement joins TRBV6-1 to TRBJ1-2; the match to TRBD1 covers 7 bases. V lost 0 bases, J lost 3 bases, and 7 bases stayed unmatched. The germline V gene has CDR1 MNHNS and CDR2 SASEGT. This CDR3 comprises 16 residues. The CDR3 protein is CASSEASDRAYYGYTF. DNA of the CDR3: TGTGCCAGCAGTGAAGCGTCAGACAGGGCGTACTATGGCTACACCTTC.

The V and J genes are TRBV29-1 and TRBJ2-5; 13 bases agree with TRBD2. Germline assignment: CDR1 SQVTM and CDR2 ANQGSEA. CDR3 length: 17 amino acids. The V gene end was trimmed by 8 bases and the J gene end by 4 bases; junction bases not matched to a gene: 16. The DNA for the CDR3 is TGCAGCACCTGGGGGAACCCGGGACTAGCGGGAACAGAGACCCAGTACTTC. Its protein product is CSTWGNPGLAGTETQYF.

The CDR3 loop is CASSSGVWNTEAFF. The CDR3 nucleotides are TGCGCCAGCAGCTCAGGGGTATGGAACACTGAAGCTTTCTTT. The V gene is TRBV10-1, the J gene TRBJ1-1, with a possible D match to TRBD1 (6 bases). The CDR3 runs to 14 residues. Germline CDR1 reads WNHNN; CDR2 reads SYGVQD (reference sequence). Trimming cost V 6 bases and J 1 base, with 12 bases left between them.

A note on this clone: Additional DNA sequences in this sample encode the identical CDR3. CDR3 in DNA: TGTGCCAGCAGTTGGGGACTACAAGAGACCCAGTACTTC. It yields the protein CASSWGLQETQYF. The chain joins TRBV27 to TRBJ2-5, with 7 bases matching TRBD2. J gave up 2 bases and V 4 bases, and 1 base lay outside the gene matches. Looked up from germline, CDR1 is MNHEY and CDR2 is SMNVEV (reference sequence). The CDR3 length is 13 residues.

This chain links TRBV5-4 with TRBJ2-2; D uncertain. CDR3 length: 13 amino acids. Germline CDR1 reads SGHNT; CDR2 reads YYREEE (reference sequence). Deletions cut 1 base from V and 3 bases from J, with 4 bases between. The CDR3 nucleotides read TGTGCCAGCAGCTTGATACACACCGGGGAGCTGTTTTTT. Protein: CASSLIHTGELFF.

This chain uses TRBV28 with TRBJ1-6, with 7 bases matching TRBD1. The ends lost 5 bases at V and 6 bases at J; junction bases unmatched: 13. The CDR3 totals 17 residues. Germline V gives CDR1 MDHEN, CDR2 SYDVKM. The CDR3 loop is CASSHTLQGQSNSPLHF. The CDR3, as DNA: TGTGCCAGCAGTCACACGCTACAGGGGCAAAGTAATTCACCCCTCCACTTT.

CDR3 amino acids: CASSYERGNGYTF. In DNA, the CDR3 is TGTGCCAGCAGCTACGAACGGGGAAATGGCTACACCTTC. The gene calls are TRBV7-2 and TRBJ1-2; no clear D. Germline loops: CDR1 SGHTA, CDR2 FQGNSA. Trimming pared 4 bases from V and 6 bases from J, leaving 12 bases between. The CDR3 is made up of 13 amino acids.

Turning to this clone: A read error likely explains this, since a far larger clone differs by one base. Additional DNA sequences in this sample encode the identical CDR3. The rearrangement uses TRBV11-2 and TRBJ2-1, with TRBD2 identical over 7 bases. J was trimmed by 9 bases and V by 1 base; bases with no gene match: 0. There are 12 residues in the CDR3. Germline V lookup: CDR1 SGHAT, CDR2 FQNNGV. The DNA for the CDR3 is TGTGCCAGCAGCTTAGGGGGGGGTGAGCAGTTCTTC. The encoded protein is CASSLGGGEQFF.

The chain carries TRBV25-1 and TRBJ2-7, with 9 bases fitting TRBD1. J lost 4 bases, V lost 8 bases, and 9 bases had no gene match. The CDR3 length is 14 residues. Germline V gene sequence: CDR1 MGHDK, CDR2 SYGVNS. As DNA, the CDR3 is TGTGCCAGCTCCAGGACAGGGGACGTATACGAGCAGTACTTC. Protein: CASSRTGDVYEQYF.

This rearrangement joins TRBV2 to TRBJ2-7, with D possibly TRBD2 on 6 matching bases. The germline gives CDR1 SNHLY, CDR2 FYNNEI. The CDR3 is 13 residues long. V shed 3 bases and J shed 5 bases, with 11 bases lying between them. Here the CDR3 DNA reads TGTGCCAGCAGTGAGGAGGGTTTCCACGAGCAGTACTTC. This codes for CASSEEGFHEQYF.

This clone has only one observation. This rearrangement joins TRBV2 to TRBJ1-2; D perhaps matches TRBD1 (5 bases). The V gene's germline CDR1 is SNHLY and CDR2 FYNNEI. The CDR3 length is 14 residues. V was clipped by 10 bases and J by 3 bases, with 18 bases between them. The CDR3 protein is CATDGGATDYGYTF. The CDR3 DNA is TGTGCCACCGATGGGGGAGCGACAGACTATGGCTACACCTTC.

The chain joins TRBV27 to TRBJ2-2; D tentatively fits TRBD1 or TRBD2 (6 bases each). From germline, CDR1 is MNHEY and CDR2 SMNVEV (reference sequence). The CDR3 consists of 15 residues. Trimming left V 2 bases short and J 7 bases short, with 14 bases between. The CDR3 loop is CASSLDGGRIGELFF. The CDR3 nucleotides read TGTGCCAGCAGTTTAGATGGGGGGCGAATCGGGGAGCTGTTTTTT.

The gene calls are TRBV6-5 and TRBJ2-5, with a weak D call TRBD2 (5 bases). CDR3 length equals 13 residues. Germline CDR1 MNHEY, CDR2 SVGAGI. Trimming took 6 bases from V and 3 from J, leaving 11 bases between them. CDR3: CASSKRGEETQYF. The CDR3 nucleotides are TGTGCCAGCAGCAAACGGGGAGAAGAGACCCAGTACTTC.

In its sample, this clone was seen once. J is TRBJ2-5 and V is TRBV5-1, with a tentative D call TRBD2 (6 bases). Germline lookup yields CDR1 SGHRS and CDR2 YFSETQ. The CDR3 totals 15 residues. Trimming cost V 0 bases and J 1 base, with 10 bases left between them. The CDR3 nucleotides are TGCGCCAGCAGCTTGGCCCTAGCGATCCAAGAGACCCAGTACTTC. This gives the protein CASSLALAIQETQYF. Variable domain in full (rest from reference TRBV5-1 and TRBJ2-5): KAGVTQTPRYLIKTRGQQVTLSCSPISGHRSVSWYQQTPGQGLQFLFEYFSETQRNKGNFPGRFSGRQFSNSRSEMNVSTLELGDSALYLCASSLALAIQETQYFGPGTRLLVL.

This chain connects TRBV6-5 to TRBJ2-3, with D maybe TRBD2 (6 bases). V was clipped by 4 bases and J by 2 bases, with 16 bases between them. CDR3 length: 16 residues. Per germline, CDR1 MNHEY and CDR2 SVGAGI. The CDR3 DNA is TGTGCCAGCAGTTCCCAGTGGGGGAGGAACACAGATACGCAGTATTTT. The encoded protein is CASSSQWGRNTDTQYF.

This rearrangement joins TRBV5-4 to TRBJ2-7; D tentatively reads TRBD1 or TRBD2 (5 bases each). Trimming took 4 bases from V and 0 from J, leaving 17 bases between them. The CDR3 loop spans 16 amino acids. Germline CDR1 and CDR2: SGHNT and YYREEE (reference sequence). The CDR3 nucleotides read TGTGCCAGCAGCGGAAACCCAGGGAGTTTCTCCTACGAGCAGTACTTC. It yields the protein CASSGNPGSFSYEQYF.

The chain recombines TRBV4-1 with TRBJ1-3, with a possible D match to TRBD1 (5 bases). This CDR3 region has 18 residues. Germline V gene data show CDR1 as MGHRA and CDR2 as YSYEKL. Trimming removed 1 base from V and 3 bases from J, with 19 bases in between. The CDR3 spells CASSQVEGRGPDGNTIYF. Written as DNA, the CDR3 is TGCGCCAGCAGCCAAGTGGAGGGACGGGGACCCGATGGAAACACCATATATTTT.

This chain joins TRBV27 and TRBJ2-7, with TRBD1 matching over 9 bases. This CDR3 is built from 16 residues. With V trimmed by 6 bases and J by 4 bases, 13 bases remained unmatched. Germline CDR1 MNHEY, CDR2 SMNVEV (reference sequence). CDR3 sequence: CASSYASGTGWYEQYF. The CDR3 DNA follows: TGTGCCAGCAGCTACGCTTCCGGGACAGGGTGGTACGAGCAGTACTTC.

The J gene is TRBJ1-1, the V gene TRBV5-1; D gene unclear. The CDR3 contains 13 residues. Germline-derived CDR1 and CDR2 are SGHRS and YFSETQ. The V gene lost 3 bases and the J gene lost 6 bases, with 12 bases spanning the gap. The CDR3 sequence: CASSSLGVAEAFF. As DNA, the CDR3 is TGCGCCAGCAGCTCCCTCGGGGTAGCTGAAGCTTTCTTT.

This chain connects TRBV6-1 to TRBJ2-7, with D tentatively TRBD2 (5 bases). Germline V lookup: CDR1 MNHNS, CDR2 SASEGT. The V end lost 4 bases, the J end lost 3 bases, and 16 bases lay between the germline ends. The CDR3 runs 15 residues. Here the CDR3 reads CASSASRDLLYEQYF. Written as DNA, the CDR3 is TGTGCCAGCAGTGCAAGCCGGGATTTACTCTACGAGCAGTACTTC.

Only one count was recorded for this clone. This chain links TRBV7-3 with TRBJ2-7, with D perhaps matching TRBD1 (6 bases). Trimming removed 3 bases at V and 0 bases at J, with 12 bases between. The CDR3 runs 15 residues. Germline V lookup: CDR1 SGHTA, CDR2 FQGTGA. The CDR3, as DNA: TGTGCCAGCAGCTTGTCCCCGGACAGCTCCTACGAGCAGTACTTC. Protein sequence: CASSLSPDSSYEQYF.

The table lists this clone with a count of one. The chain joins TRBV28 to TRBJ2-1, with 7 bases fitting TRBD2. CDR3 length: 15 amino acids. The ends lost 5 bases at V and 4 bases at J; junction bases unmatched: 8. CDR1 is MDHEN, CDR2 SYDVKM, per germline. The chain's CDR3 is CASSLGRESYNEQFF. The CDR3, as DNA: TGTGCCAGCAGTCTGGGGAGGGAGTCTTACAATGAGCAGTTCTTC.

The chain links TRBV20-1 to TRBJ2-5; D is unclear. The germline gives CDR1 DFQATT, CDR2 SNEGSKA (reference sequence). The length of the CDR3 is 9 residues. DNA for the CDR3: TGCAGAGCCGGGGAGACCCAGTACTTC. This translates into CRAGETQYF.

As for this clone: In the same sample, other DNA sequences code for this CDR3. The CDR3 spells CASSWDEKGSYEQYF. In DNA, the CDR3 is TGTGCCAGCAGCTGGGACGAAAAAGGCTCCTACGAGCAGTACTTC. This chain connects TRBV2 to TRBJ2-7; TRBD1 or TRBD2 may be the D gene (5 bases each). Trimming took off 6 bases at V and 0 bases at J, with 15 bases between the two ends. This CDR3 spans 15 amino acids. CDR1 and CDR2 from the germline V gene are SNHLY and FYNNEI.